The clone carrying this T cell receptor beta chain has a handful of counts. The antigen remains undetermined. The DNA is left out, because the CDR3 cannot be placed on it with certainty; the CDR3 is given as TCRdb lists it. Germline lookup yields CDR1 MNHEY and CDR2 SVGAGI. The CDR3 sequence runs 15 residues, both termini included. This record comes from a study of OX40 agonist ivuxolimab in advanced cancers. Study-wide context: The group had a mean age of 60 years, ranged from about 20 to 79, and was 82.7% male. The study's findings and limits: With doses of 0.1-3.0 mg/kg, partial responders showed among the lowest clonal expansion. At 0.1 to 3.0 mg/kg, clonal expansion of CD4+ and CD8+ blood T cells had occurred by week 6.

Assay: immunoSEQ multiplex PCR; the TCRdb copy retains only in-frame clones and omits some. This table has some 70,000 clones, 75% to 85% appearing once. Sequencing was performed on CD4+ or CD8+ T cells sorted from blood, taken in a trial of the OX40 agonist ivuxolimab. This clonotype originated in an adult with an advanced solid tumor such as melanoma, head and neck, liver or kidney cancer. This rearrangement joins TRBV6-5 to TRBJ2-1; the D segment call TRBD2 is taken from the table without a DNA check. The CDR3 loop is CASSSSGGNYNEQFF.